This entry lists 23 T cell receptor beta chains sequenced from one sample in a study of response to subunit inactivated influenza vaccine (dated by TCRdb to 2016 to 2019). The library was built by means of RT-PCR. Sequencing was performed on an Illumina HiSeq 2500. Using fastp trimming at Q25 and MiXCR clonotype assembly, TCRdb reanalyzed the public sequencing data and kept in-frame beta chains. Each entry is one CDR3 protein sequence, shown with its most common DNA and genes. The sample table holds about 160,000 distinct CDR3 sequences, of which approximately 10% were seen once. The ten largest clones capture over 10% of the sample. The time point label here, explained by the study, means: approximately 45 days after influenza vaccine administration. The sequencing here drew on non-naive T cells sorted from PBMCs, taken 40 to 50 days after vaccination. Per the publication, the cell subset or site label means: memory T cell fraction. These receptors came from a man aged 45-65 years who received an inactivated influenza vaccine. Donor details come from another sample of the same person, matched by shared clones.

This clonotype was seen a few times. The genes are TRBV29-1 and TRBJ2-5; 8 nucleotides agree with TRBD1. The CDR3 is made up of 18 amino acids. J gave up 0 bases and V 2 bases, and 14 bases lay outside the gene matches. The germline gives CDR1 SQVTM, CDR2 ANQGSEA. CDR3 loop: CSVEKGGTGSTYQETQYF. In DNA form, the CDR3 reads TGCAGCGTTGAAAAAGGAGGGACAGGCAGCACGTACCAAGAGACCCAGTACTTC.

The chain joins TRBV11-2 to TRBJ1-4; D might be TRBD1 (5 bases). With 4 bases removed from V and 8 bases from J, the gap between germline ends came to 20 bases. The CDR3 spans 16 residues. Germline-derived CDR1 and CDR2 are SGHAT and FQNNGV. CDR3 sequence: CASSSLLRTPGEKLFF. The CDR3 DNA reads TGTGCCAGCAGCTCGCTGCTCAGGACACCGGGGGAAAAACTGTTTTTT.

This clonotype was observed many times. This chain uses TRBV5-1 with TRBJ1-1; D remains unclear. CDR1 SGHRS and CDR2 YFSETQ come from the germline V gene. V was cut by 1 base and J by 2 bases, with 12 bases left in between. The CDR3 length is 15 residues. The CDR3 region is CASSLKVFGNTEAFF. The DNA for the CDR3 is TGCGCCAGCAGCTTGAAGGTTTTCGGAAACACTGAAGCTTTCTTT.

This clonotype appeared a few times. V and J are TRBV6-1 and TRBJ2-3; 9 nucleotides agree with TRBD2. CDR3 size: 15 residues. The trim removed 4 bases at V and 2 bases at J, leaving 4 bases unmatched. From germline, CDR1 is MNHNS and CDR2 SASEGT. The CDR3 bases are TGTGCCAGCAGTGTGGCTAGCGGGGCCACAGATACGCAGTATTTT. This translates into CASSVASGATDTQYF.

The table lists this clonotype with a few counts. The chain uses TRBV29-1 and TRBJ2-1; 11 nucleotides line up with TRBD1. Germline V gene sequence: CDR1 SQVTM, CDR2 ANQGSEA. The CDR3 covers 13 residues. V lost 6 bases and J lost 7; bases outside the gene matches: 5. In DNA, the CDR3 is TGCAGCGTGGGACAGGGGGGTTGGAATGAGCAGTTCTTC. Amino acids: CSVGQGGWNEQFF.

The CDR3: CASSPGGGSRETQYF. For the CDR3, the DNA is TGTGCCAGCAGCCCAGGCGGGGGCTCTAGAGAGACCCAGTACTTC. The chain is built from TRBV5-6 and TRBJ2-5; D is possibly TRBD2 (7 bases). The V end was cut by 4 bases, the J end by 4 bases, with 17 bases between. Germline V gene data show CDR1 as SGHDT and CDR2 as YYEEEE. This CDR3 comprises 15 residues.

This clonotype was recorded a few times. V gene TRBV6-2 or TRBV6-3 combines with J gene TRBJ1-1; no definite D call. Germline V lookup: CDR1 MNHEY, CDR2 SVGEGT. Trimming took off 2 bases at V and 8 bases at J, with 12 bases between the two ends. The CDR3 is made up of 13 amino acids. The CDR3 nucleotides read TGTGCCAGCAGTTACGGCACTCTCTCCGAAGCTTTCTTT. This encodes CASSYGTLSEAFF.

The chain links TRBV5-5 to TRBJ2-7; D may be TRBD1 (6 bases). Per the germline V gene, CDR1 is SGHKS and CDR2 is YYEKEE (reference sequence). Trimming cost V 6 bases and J 3 bases, with 19 bases left between them. The CDR3 consists of 15 residues. CDR3: CASNPTGSRFYEQYF. The CDR3 bases are TGTGCCAGCAACCCAACAGGGAGTCGCTTCTACGAGCAGTACTTC. Full variable domain (rest looked up from reference TRBV5-5 and TRBJ2-7): DAGVTQSPTHLIKTRGQQVTLRCSPISGHKSVSWYQQVLGQGPQFIFQYYEKEERGRGNFPDRFSARQFPNYSSELNVNALLLGDSALYLCASNPTGSRFYEQYFGPGTRLTVT.

This rearrangement joins TRBV6-6 to TRBJ1-1; D remains ambiguous. Trimming left V 5 bases short and J 7 bases short, with 14 bases between. Per the germline V gene, CDR1 is MNHNY and CDR2 is SVGAGI (reference sequence). This CDR3 has 13 residues. The CDR3 here is CASSPIDGIEAFF. The CDR3 DNA sequence: TGTGCCAGCAGTCCGATCGACGGGATTGAAGCTTTCTTT.

The chain recombines TRBV3-1 with TRBJ1-2; the D is unclear. There are 15 residues in the CDR3. Trimming took 4 bases from V and 4 from J, leaving 16 bases between them. The V gene's germline CDR1 is LGHDT and CDR2 YNNKEL (reference sequence). CDR3 in amino acids: CASSPGNIPGYGYTF. The DNA of the CDR3 is TGTGCCAGCAGCCCCGGAAACATCCCGGGCTATGGCTACACCTTC.

This clonotype came up a few times. The V call is TRBV5-4, the J call TRBJ2-1; TRBD1 is a possible D gene (6 bases). Looked up from germline, CDR1 is SGHNT and CDR2 is YYREEE (reference sequence). Trimming pared 2 bases from V and 5 bases from J, leaving 14 bases between. This CDR3 region has 15 residues. CDR3 sequence: CASSFDQGYHNEQFF. The DNA of the CDR3 is TGTGCCAGCAGCTTCGACCAGGGGTACCACAATGAGCAGTTCTTC.

In this sample, this clonotype turned up many times. This chain links TRBV9 with TRBJ2-7; D ambiguous. Trimming pared 3 bases from V and 9 bases from J, leaving 13 bases between. Per germline, CDR1 SGDLS and CDR2 YYNGEE. The CDR3 spans 12 residues. CDR3 sequence (DNA): TGTGCCAGCAGCGGATCCGAGTCCAGGCAGTACTTC. As protein: CASSGSESRQYF. Drawing the rest from reference TRBV9 and TRBJ2-7, the complete variable domain is DSGVTQTPKHLITATGQRVTLRCSPRSGDLSVYWYQQSLDQGLQFLIQYYNGEERAKGNILERFSAQQFPDLHSELNLSSLELGDSALYFCASSGSESRQYFGPGTRLTVT.

This chain joins TRBV18 and TRBJ2-7, with D possibly TRBD2 on 6 matching bases. V was shortened by 5 bases and J by 6 bases, with 14 bases between the two germline ends. CDR1 KGHSH and CDR2 LQKENI come from the germline V gene. The CDR3 length is 13 residues. The DNA of the CDR3 is TGTGCCAGCTCAGGAAACTACGGGGGCGAGCAGTACTTC. This sequence encodes CASSGNYGGEQYF.

At least ten counts were recorded for this clonotype. The CDR3, as DNA: TGTGCCAGCAGCTTACAAGCCGGGACCTACAATGAGCAGTTCTTC. Its translation: CASSLQAGTYNEQFF. The V gene is TRBV7-2, the J gene TRBJ2-1; possibly TRBD2 for D (5 bases). The CDR3 is 15 residues long. The V gene lost 2 bases and the J gene lost 2 bases, with 10 bases spanning the gap. Per the germline V gene, CDR1 is SGHTA and CDR2 is FQGNSA.

This clonotype has more than one count but fewer than ten. The chain joins TRBV28 to TRBJ1-5; 9 bases line up with TRBD1. Losses at the gene ends were 5 bases for V and 0 bases for J; bases not matched to a gene: 11. The length of the CDR3 is 18 residues. Looked up from germline, CDR1 is MDHEN and CDR2 is SYDVKM. This CDR3 is CASSIPTGGRYSNQPQHF. CDR3 DNA sequence: TGTGCCAGCAGTATACCGACAGGGGGACGTTATAGCAATCAGCCCCAGCATTTT.

This clonotype was seen a few times. The rearrangement uses TRBV12-3 or TRBV12-4 and TRBJ2-2; the match to TRBD2 covers 9 bases. The trim removed 6 bases at V and 11 bases at J, leaving 4 bases unmatched. This CDR3 region has 12 residues. The DNA of the CDR3 is TGTGCCAGCAGCTGGACTAGCGCAGAGCTGTTTTTT. Residues: CASSWTSAELFF.

This clonotype showed up many times. The rearrangement uses TRBV7-2 and TRBJ1-1, with TRBD1 matching over 7 bases. V shed 1 base, J shed 3 bases, and the junction held 5 bases outside the gene matches. The CDR3 runs 15 residues. Looked up from germline, CDR1 is SGHTA and CDR2 is FQGNSA. CDR3: CASSLGAGGYTEAFF. DNA of the CDR3: TGTGCCAGCAGCTTAGGTGCAGGGGGGTACACTGAAGCTTTCTTT. Together with reference TRBV7-2 and TRBJ1-1, the CDR3 gives the full variable domain: GAGVSQSPSNKVTEKGKDVELRCDPISGHTALYWYRQSLGQGLEFLIYFQGNSAPDKSGLPSDRFSAERTGGSVSTLTIQRTQQEDSAVYLCASSLGAGGYTEAFFGQGTRLTVV.

The rearrangement joins TRBV5-1 to TRBJ1-2; no clear D. The length of the CDR3 is 15 residues. Trimming stripped 3 bases from V and 7 bases from J, with 19 bases between. Germline-derived CDR1 and CDR2 are SGHRS and YFSETQ. This CDR3 is CASSSTWGGNAGYTF. The CDR3 DNA is TGCGCCAGCAGCTCAACCTGGGGAGGTAACGCTGGCTACACCTTC.

Many counts were recorded for this clonotype. The chain uses TRBV5-1 and TRBJ1-2; TRBD1 matches at 7 bases. Germline V gene data show CDR1 as SGHRS and CDR2 as YFSETQ. CDR3 length: 15 amino acids. V trimming: 0 bases; J trimming: 2 bases; junction bases outside the gene matches: 4. CDR3 amino acids: CASSLEGGRNYGYTF. CDR3 nucleotides: TGCGCCAGCAGCTTGGAAGGGGGCAGGAACTATGGCTACACCTTC.

This clonotype has more than one count but fewer than ten. The CDR3 nucleotides read TGTGCCAGCAGTGAGTTTGGGACAGGGCCGCTCAATGAGCAGTTCTTC. Protein: CASSEFGTGPLNEQFF. The chain is built from TRBV6-1 and TRBJ2-1; 9 bases line up with TRBD1. The CDR3 contains 16 residues. Looked up from germline, CDR1 is MNHNS and CDR2 is SASEGT. Trimming at V came to 3 bases and at J to 6 bases, leaving 9 bases not matched to a gene.

This clonotype was counted at least ten times. V is TRBV9 and J is TRBJ2-5, with a possible D match to TRBD2 (6 bases). Trimming left V 0 bases short and J 1 base short, with 13 bases between. Germline V gene lookup returns CDR1 SGDLS and CDR2 YYNGEE. The CDR3 covers 16 residues. CDR3 coding DNA: TGTGCCAGCAGCGTAGAGCCAGCCGGGGGCCAAGAGACCCAGTACTTC. Its protein product is CASSVEPAGGQETQYF.

The chain has TRBV28 and TRBJ2-1; tentatively, D is TRBD1 or TRBD2 (5 bases each). The CDR3 loop spans 15 amino acids. Germline assignment: CDR1 MDHEN and CDR2 SYDVKM. Trimming left V 4 bases short and J 6 bases short, with 16 bases between. CDR3 residues: CASSYDEGRLNEQFF. The DNA of the CDR3 is TGTGCCAGCAGTTACGACGAGGGACGGCTCAATGAGCAGTTCTTC.

This clonotype was seen a handful of times. The V and J genes are TRBV3-1 and TRBJ2-5; D gene ambiguous. The V and J ends lost 0 bases and 5 bases respectively, with 10 bases between them. The CDR3 sequence is 14 residues long. CDR1 and CDR2 (germline): LGHDT, YNNKEL (reference sequence). The CDR3 protein is CASSQEAIGETQYF. The CDR3 DNA is TGTGCCAGCAGCCAAGAAGCAATTGGGGAGACCCAGTACTTC.